The T cell receptor (beta chain) under discussion was sequenced for a study of shared clonotypes between healthy human individuals. Genomic DNA of each subset was evenly split across several immunoSEQ plates. Using immunoSEQ multiplex PCR, the repertoire was profiled, and TCRdb retains in-frame clones only, with some absent. The data hold around 1.1 million clones, with about 72% observed a single time. There are 16 residues in the CDR3. The V gene's germline CDR1 is MDHEN and CDR2 SYDVKM. Losses at the gene ends were 2 bases for V and 4 bases for J; bases not matched to a gene: 7. Sequenced: memory CD4+ T cells from PBMCs. The subset here: CD45RA-negative fraction. This clonotype originated in a man in his late teens or twenties in good health. Some clones in this sample may be carry-over from other donors' samples. V is TRBV28 and J is TRBJ2-2, with 7 bases identical to TRBD2. CDR3 loop: CASSLQGGGSTGELFF. The CDR3 nucleotides read TGTGCCAGCAGTTTACAAGGCGGGGGTAGCACCGGGGAGCTGTTTTTT.